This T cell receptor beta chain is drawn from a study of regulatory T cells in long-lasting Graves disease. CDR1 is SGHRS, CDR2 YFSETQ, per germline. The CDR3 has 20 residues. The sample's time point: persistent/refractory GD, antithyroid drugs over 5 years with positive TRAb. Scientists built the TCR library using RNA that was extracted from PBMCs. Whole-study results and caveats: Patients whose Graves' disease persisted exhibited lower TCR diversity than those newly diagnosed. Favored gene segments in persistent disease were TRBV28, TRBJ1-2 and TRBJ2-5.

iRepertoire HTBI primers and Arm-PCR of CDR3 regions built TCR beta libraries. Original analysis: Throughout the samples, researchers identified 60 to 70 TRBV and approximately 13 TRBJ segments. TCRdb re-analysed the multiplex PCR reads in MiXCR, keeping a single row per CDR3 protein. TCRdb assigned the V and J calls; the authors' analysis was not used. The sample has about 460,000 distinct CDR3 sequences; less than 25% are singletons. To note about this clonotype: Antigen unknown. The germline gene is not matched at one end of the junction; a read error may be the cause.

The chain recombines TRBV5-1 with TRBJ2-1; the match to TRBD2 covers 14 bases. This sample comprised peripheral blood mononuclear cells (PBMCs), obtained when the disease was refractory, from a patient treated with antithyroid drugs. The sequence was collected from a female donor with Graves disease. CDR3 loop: CASSENSPGLAGVSYNEQSF. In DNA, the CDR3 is TGCGCCAGCAGCGAGAATTCTCCGGGACTAGCGGGAGTTTCCTACAATGAGCAGTCCTTC.